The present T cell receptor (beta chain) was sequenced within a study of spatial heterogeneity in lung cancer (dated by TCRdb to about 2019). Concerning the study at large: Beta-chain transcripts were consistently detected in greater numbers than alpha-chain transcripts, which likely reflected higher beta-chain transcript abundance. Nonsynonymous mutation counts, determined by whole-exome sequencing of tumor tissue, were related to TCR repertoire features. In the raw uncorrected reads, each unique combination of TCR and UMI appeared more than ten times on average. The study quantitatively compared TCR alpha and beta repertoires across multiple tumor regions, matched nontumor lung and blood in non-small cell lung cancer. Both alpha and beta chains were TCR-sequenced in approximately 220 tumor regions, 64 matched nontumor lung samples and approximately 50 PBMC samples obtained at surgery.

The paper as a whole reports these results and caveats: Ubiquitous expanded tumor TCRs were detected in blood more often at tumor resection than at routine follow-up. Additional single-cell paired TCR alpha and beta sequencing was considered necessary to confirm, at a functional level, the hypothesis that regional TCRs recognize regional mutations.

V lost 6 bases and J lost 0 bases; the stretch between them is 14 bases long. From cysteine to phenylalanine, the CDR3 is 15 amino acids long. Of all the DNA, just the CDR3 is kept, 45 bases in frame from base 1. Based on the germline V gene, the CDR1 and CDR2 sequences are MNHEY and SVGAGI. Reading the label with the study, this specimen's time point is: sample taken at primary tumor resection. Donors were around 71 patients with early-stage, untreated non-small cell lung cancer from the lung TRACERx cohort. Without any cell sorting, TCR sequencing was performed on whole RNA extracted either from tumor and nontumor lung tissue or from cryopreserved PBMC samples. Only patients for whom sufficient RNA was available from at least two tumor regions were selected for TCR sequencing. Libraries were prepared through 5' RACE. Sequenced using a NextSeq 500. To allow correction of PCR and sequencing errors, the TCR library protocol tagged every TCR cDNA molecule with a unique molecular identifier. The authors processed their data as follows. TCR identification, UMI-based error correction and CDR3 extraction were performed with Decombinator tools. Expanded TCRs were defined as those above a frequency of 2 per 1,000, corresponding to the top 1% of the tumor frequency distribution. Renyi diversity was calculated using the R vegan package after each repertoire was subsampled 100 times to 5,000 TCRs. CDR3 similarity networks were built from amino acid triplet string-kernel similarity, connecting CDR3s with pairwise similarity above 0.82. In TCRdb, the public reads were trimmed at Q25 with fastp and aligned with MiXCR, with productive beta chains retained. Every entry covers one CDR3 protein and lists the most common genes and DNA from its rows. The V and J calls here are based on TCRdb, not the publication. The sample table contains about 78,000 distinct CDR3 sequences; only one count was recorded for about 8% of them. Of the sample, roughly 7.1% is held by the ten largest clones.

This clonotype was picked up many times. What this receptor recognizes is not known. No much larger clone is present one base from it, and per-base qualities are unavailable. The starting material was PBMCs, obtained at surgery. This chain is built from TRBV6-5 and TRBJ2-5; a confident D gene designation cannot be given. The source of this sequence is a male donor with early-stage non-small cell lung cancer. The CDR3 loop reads CASSPWAGDQETQYF. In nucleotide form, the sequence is TGTGCCAGCAGCCCTTGGGCAGGAGACCAAGAGACCCAGTACTTC.